The source of this TCR beta chain is a study of blood T cell repertoires in COVID-19. This CDR3 has 13 residues. Germline-derived CDR1 and CDR2 are SGHTA and FQGNSA. V was pared by 4 bases and J by 2 bases, with 9 bases between. The authors' processing: Reference gene primer amplification gave nucleated cell count estimates. Sequencing was performed with immunoSEQ multiplex PCR; in TCRdb, only in-frame clones are kept and a portion is missing. V and J calls and clone size follow that table, whereas D and trimming were derived from the DNA. There are roughly 240,000 clones in the sample; around 89% occur only once, and around 0.85% lies in the top ten. Clinical histories supplied by participants themselves formed the basis of cohort assignment.

This clonotype was sampled from a man aged 50-60 years who had been exposed to COVID-19. The chain combines TRBV7-2 with TRBJ2-7; TRBD1 might be the D (6 bases). The sequenced material came from PBMCs or T cells enriched from blood (not recorded which). The CDR3 reads CASSSGQTYEQYV. The DNA for the CDR3 is TGTGCCAGCAGCTCCGGACAGACCTACGAGCAGTACGTC.